The TCR beta chain under discussion was sequenced for a study of blood T cell repertoires in COVID-19. Turning to the study itself: The United States, Italy and Spain supplied acute and convalescent COVID-19 samples.

Sequenced by immunoSEQ multiplex PCR; TCRdb stores in-frame clones only, minus some. Among around 310,000 clones listed, about 89% were seen once. The germline CDR1 and CDR2 sequences are SSHAT and FNYEAQ (reference sequence). V lost 4 bases to trimming and J lost 5 bases; unmatched junction nucleotides: 5. CDR3 size: 13 residues. The sequence derives from a woman aged 60-75 years with acute or convalescent COVID-19. Sequencing used peripheral blood. The chain recombines TRBV7-7 with TRBJ2-7; TRBD2 agrees at 7 bases. The CDR3 reads CASSSLAGHEQYF. The CDR3 region has the DNA TGTGCCAGCAGCTCCTTAGCGGGTCACGAGCAGTACTTC.